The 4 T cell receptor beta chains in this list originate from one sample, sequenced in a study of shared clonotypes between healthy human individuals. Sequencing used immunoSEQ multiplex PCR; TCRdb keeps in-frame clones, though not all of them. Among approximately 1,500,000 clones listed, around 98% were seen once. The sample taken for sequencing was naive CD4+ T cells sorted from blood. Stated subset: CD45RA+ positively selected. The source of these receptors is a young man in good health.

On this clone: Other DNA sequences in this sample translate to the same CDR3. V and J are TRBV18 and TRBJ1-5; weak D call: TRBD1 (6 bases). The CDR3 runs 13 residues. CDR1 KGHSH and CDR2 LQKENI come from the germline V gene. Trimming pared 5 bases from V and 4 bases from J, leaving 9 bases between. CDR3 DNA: TGTGCCAGCTCAAAGGACAGTAATCAGCCCCAGCATTTT. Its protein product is CASSKDSNQPQHF.

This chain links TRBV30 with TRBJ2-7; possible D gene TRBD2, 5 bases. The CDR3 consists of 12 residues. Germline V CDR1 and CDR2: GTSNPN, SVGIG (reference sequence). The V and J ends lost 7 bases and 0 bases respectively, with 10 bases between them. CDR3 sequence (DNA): TGTGCCTCAACGACTATCTCCTACGAGCAGTACTTC. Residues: CASTTISYEQYF.

The CDR3 is CASSPNPSGQGANEQYF. The CDR3 nucleotides read TGTGCCAGCTCACCCAACCCCAGCGGGCAGGGGGCCAACGAGCAGTACTTC. The chain has TRBV18 and TRBJ2-7, with TRBD1 matching 8 bases. The CDR3 is 17 amino acids. Trimming took 3 bases from V and 5 from J; bases not matched to a gene: 15. Per the germline V gene, CDR1 is KGHSH and CDR2 is LQKENI.

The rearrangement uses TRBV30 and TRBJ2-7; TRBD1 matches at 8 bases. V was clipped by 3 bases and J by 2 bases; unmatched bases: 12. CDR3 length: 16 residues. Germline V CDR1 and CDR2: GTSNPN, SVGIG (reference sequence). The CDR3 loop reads CAWSYGAGGFAYEQYF. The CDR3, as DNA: TGTGCCTGGAGCTACGGTGCAGGGGGCTTCGCCTACGAGCAGTACTTC.